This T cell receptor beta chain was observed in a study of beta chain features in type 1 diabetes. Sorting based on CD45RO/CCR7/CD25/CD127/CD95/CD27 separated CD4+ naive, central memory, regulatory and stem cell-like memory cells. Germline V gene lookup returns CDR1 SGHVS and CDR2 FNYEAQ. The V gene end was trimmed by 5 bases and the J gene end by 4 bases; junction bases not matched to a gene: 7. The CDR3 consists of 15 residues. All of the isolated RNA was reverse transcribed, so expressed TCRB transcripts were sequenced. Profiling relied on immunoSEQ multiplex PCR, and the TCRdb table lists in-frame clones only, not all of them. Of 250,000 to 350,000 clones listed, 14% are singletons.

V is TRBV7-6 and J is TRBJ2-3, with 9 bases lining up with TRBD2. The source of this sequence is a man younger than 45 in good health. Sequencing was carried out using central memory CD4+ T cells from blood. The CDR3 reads CASSPLAGDPDTQYF. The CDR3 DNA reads TGTGCCAGCAGCCCATTAGCGGGGGACCCAGATACGCAGTATTTT.